Below are 26 T cell receptor beta chains sequenced from a single sample in a study of long-term antiretroviral therapy in people with HIV. A v3.0 immunoSEQ assay was performed at survey level. TCRdb keeps only in-frame clones here, not all; method: immunoSEQ multiplex PCR. Of about 43,000 clones in the sample, 85% to 95% were seen once. The starting material was unsorted PBMCs, obtained roughly 9.4 years after starting antiretroviral therapy. The receptors were sampled from a man aged 25 to 40 with HIV.

The rearrangement joins TRBV28 to TRBJ2-7, with no clear D. Germline CDR1 and CDR2: MDHEN and SYDVKM. This CDR3 region has 17 residues. Deletions cut 2 bases from V and 3 bases from J, with 20 bases between. The CDR3 DNA is TGTGCCAGCAGTTTAAATACCTACAGCCCCTCATTCTACGAGCAGTACTTC. This encodes CASSLNTYSPSFYEQYF.

This rearrangement joins TRBV25-1 to TRBJ1-5; no reliable D call. CDR1 is MGHDK, CDR2 SYGVNS, per germline. The V and J ends lost 4 bases and 7 bases respectively, with 11 bases between them. The CDR3 sequence is 13 residues long. As DNA, the CDR3 is TGTGCCAGCAGTGGGGATGGCGACCAGCCCCAGCATTTT. Amino acids: CASSGDGDQPQHF.

V is TRBV18 and J is TRBJ2-5; 7 bases line up with TRBD1. The CDR3 sequence is 13 residues long. The trim removed 3 bases at V and 5 bases at J, leaving 3 bases unmatched. Germline V gene lookup returns CDR1 KGHSH and CDR2 LQKENI. This CDR3 is CASSPTTGETQYF. As DNA, the CDR3 is TGTGCCAGCTCACCCACGACAGGGGAGACCCAGTACTTC.

This sequence joins TRBV29-1 and TRBJ2-2; 9 positions agree with TRBD2. Germline loops: CDR1 SQVTM, CDR2 ANQGSEA. V dropped 5 bases and J dropped 2; count of bases not matched to a gene: 6. This CDR3 region has 15 residues. CDR3 DNA sequence: TGCAGCGTTTCCATAGCGGGGGTAAACACCGGGGAGCTGTTTTTT. This encodes CSVSIAGVNTGELFF.

The chain links TRBV7-8 to TRBJ2-2; the D is unclear. Trimming took off 2 bases at V and 2 bases at J, with 12 bases between the two ends. The CDR3 totals 16 residues. Per germline, CDR1 SGHVS and CDR2 FQNEAQ. CDR3 sequence (DNA): TGTGCCAGCAGCTTAATGCGTCAAGGAAACACCGGGGAGCTGTTTTTT. It codes for CASSLMRQGNTGELFF. The full variable domain, its missing parts supplied by reference TRBV7-8 and TRBJ2-2, is GAGVSQSPRYKVAKRGQDVALRCDPISGHVSLFWYQQALGQGPEFLTYFQNEAQLDKSGLPSDRFFAERPEGSVSTLKIQRTQQEDSAVYLCASSLMRQGNTGELFFGEGSRLTVL.

The V and J genes are TRBV6-1 and TRBJ1-1; 7 bases map to TRBD1. This CDR3 contains 15 residues. The trim removed 5 bases at V and 8 bases at J, leaving 14 bases unmatched. Germline values: CDR1 MNHNS, CDR2 SASEGT. CDR3 region: CASSPQRRQGREAFF. The CDR3 bases are TGTGCCAGCAGTCCCCAAAGGAGACAGGGAAGGGAAGCTTTCTTT.

This chain uses TRBV27 with TRBJ1-1; 8 bases are shared with TRBD1. Germline V gene lookup returns CDR1 MNHEY and CDR2 SMNVEV (reference sequence). The CDR3 has 17 residues. V shed 7 bases, J shed 5 bases, and the junction held 18 bases outside the gene matches. CDR3 sequence: CASIPLDRGKLRTEAFF. In DNA form, the CDR3 reads TGTGCCAGCATCCCGCTCGACAGGGGCAAATTGAGGACTGAAGCTTTCTTT.

The chain joins TRBV2 to TRBJ2-7, with D possibly TRBD2 on 5 matching bases. The V and J ends lost 4 bases and 3 bases respectively, with 13 bases between them. Germline CDR1 and CDR2: SNHLY and FYNNEI. The CDR3 covers 14 residues. The CDR3 coding sequence is TGTGCCAGCAGTGGTCAGGACTCACACTACGAGCAGTACTTC. It is translated as CASSGQDSHYEQYF.

This clone came up a few times. The chain couples TRBV19 to TRBJ1-2, with unresolved D. Deletions cut 4 bases from V and 4 bases from J, with 4 bases between. Germline V CDR1 and CDR2: LNHDA, SQIVND (reference sequence). The CDR3 extends over 11 amino acids. The CDR3 DNA reads as TGTGCCAGTAGTAGGCTCTATGGCTACACCTTC. Amino acid sequence: CASSRLYGYTF. The full variable domain, with the rest looked up from reference TRBV19 and TRBJ1-2, is DGGITQSPKYLFRKEGQNVTLSCEQNLNHDAMYWYRQDPGQGLRLIYYSQIVNDFQKGDIAEGYSVSREKKESFPLTVTSAQKNPTAFYLCASSRLYGYTFGSGTRLTVV.

The J gene is TRBJ1-5, the V gene TRBV5-1; D unclear. Trimming cost V 0 bases and J 0 bases, with 7 bases left between them. The CDR3 length is 15 residues. Germline CDR1 reads SGHRS; CDR2 reads YFSETQ. The CDR3 DNA reads TGCGCCAGCAGCTTGGAAGGGAATAGCAATCAGCCCCAGCATTTT. Protein sequence: CASSLEGNSNQPQHF.

In its sample, this clone was seen a few times. V gene TRBV7-8 combines with J gene TRBJ1-1; no clear D. Per germline, CDR1 SGHVS and CDR2 FQNEAQ. Trimming stripped 3 bases from V and 0 bases from J, with 5 bases between. The CDR3 runs to 13 residues. The CDR3 bases are TGTGCCAGCAGCTTTAGGGTGAACACTGAAGCTTTCTTT. As protein: CASSFRVNTEAFF.

CDR3 bases: TGTGCCAGCCTAGGGGGCCCAGATACGCAGTATTTT. Amino acids: CASLGGPDTQYF. This rearrangement joins TRBV11-2 to TRBJ2-3; the match to TRBD1 covers 7 bases. This CDR3 has 12 amino acids. Germline V gives CDR1 SGHAT, CDR2 FQNNGV. Unmatched junction bases numbered 3, after V lost 8 bases and J lost 4 bases.

The V and J genes are TRBV9 and TRBJ1-1; D gene uncertain. V lost 4 bases and J lost 1, with 14 bases in between. The CDR3 loop spans 15 amino acids. CDR1 and CDR2 (germline): SGDLS, YYNGEE. CDR3: CASSPKGGKNTEAFF. The CDR3 coding sequence is TGTGCCAGCAGCCCAAAGGGAGGGAAGAACACTGAAGCTTTCTTT.

The V gene is TRBV7-9, the J gene TRBJ2-2, with 8 bases identical to TRBD1. The CDR3 contains 14 residues. Losses at the gene ends were 5 bases for V and 4 bases for J; bases not matched to a gene: 3. Germline CDR1 SEHNR, CDR2 FQNEAQ (reference sequence). The CDR3 is CASSRQGSTGELFF. CDR3 bases: TGTGCCAGCAGCAGACAGGGGTCCACCGGGGAGCTGTTTTTT. Drawing the rest from reference TRBV7-9 and TRBJ2-2, the complete variable domain is DTGVSQNPRHKITKRGQNVTFRCDPISEHNRLYWYRQTLGQGPEFLTYFQNEAQLEKSRLLSDRFSAERPKGSFSTLEIQRTEQGDSAMYLCASSRQGSTGELFFGEGSRLTVL.

This chain links TRBV19 with TRBJ2-3; D possibly corresponds to TRBD2 (5 bases). The length of the CDR3 is 21 residues. Germline CDR1 LNHDA, CDR2 SQIVND (reference sequence). Deletions cut 4 bases from V and 2 bases from J, with 31 bases between. DNA for the CDR3: TGTGCCAGTAGTACGCCCGGGAATGCCAAACAATACCAAGAAAACACAGATACGCAGTATTTT. This codes for CASSTPGNAKQYQENTDTQYF.

Concerning this clone: Germline and junction disagree at one end, which may indicate a read error. The chain is built from TRBV14 and TRBJ2-6; D unresolved. The CDR3 spans 14 residues. Germline CDR1 is SGHDN and CDR2 is FVKESK. The CDR3 loop is CASGHFSGANVLTF. As DNA, the CDR3 is TGTGCCAGCGGCCACTTCTCTGGGGCCAACGTCCTGACTTTC.

The V call is TRBV9, the J call TRBJ1-6; possible D gene TRBD1, 5 bases. The ends were cut back, 4 bases at V and 5 bases at J, with 13 bases in the middle. CDR1 is SGDLS, CDR2 YYNGEE, per germline. This CDR3 region has 15 residues. The CDR3 nucleotides read TGTGCCAGCAGCCAAGAAGGACAACATAATTCACCCCTCCACTTT. Translation: CASSQEGQHNSPLHF.

The V and J genes are TRBV7-2 and TRBJ2-5; 10 bases fit TRBD2. The germline V gene has CDR1 SGHTA and CDR2 FQGNSA. With V trimmed by 9 bases and J by 4 bases, 8 bases remained unmatched. CDR3 length: 14 amino acids. The CDR3 region is CASSGGTTLETQYF. CDR3 nucleotides: TGTGCCAGTAGCGGGGGGACTACCCTAGAGACCCAGTACTTC.

The genes are TRBV9 and TRBJ2-3, with TRBD2 identical over 12 bases. Germline V CDR1 and CDR2: SGDLS, YYNGEE. The CDR3 extends over 16 amino acids. V lost 3 bases and J lost 2; bases outside the gene matches: 4. CDR3 in DNA: TGTGCCAGCAGCGGTCTAGCGGGGGGGCACACAGATACGCAGTATTTT. As protein: CASSGLAGGHTDTQYF.

This rearrangement joins TRBV27 to TRBJ1-2, with unresolved D. The V end was cut by 2 bases, the J end by 7 bases, with 17 bases between. Germline CDR1 reads MNHEY; CDR2 reads SMNVEV (reference sequence). The CDR3 sequence is 15 residues long. CDR3 sequence (DNA): TGTGCCAGCAGTTTAATTTCTGGCAGGCCGGCTGGCTACACCTTC. Encoded protein: CASSLISGRPAGYTF.

In DNA, the CDR3 is TGTGCCAGCAGCTCCGGCGGAGGGGGCGAGTCCGGGGAGCTGTTTTTT. It encodes CASSSGGGGESGELFF. The chain employs TRBV7-3 and TRBJ2-2, with D possibly TRBD1 on 7 matching bases. The V end was cut by 4 bases, the J end by 6 bases, with 18 bases between. The CDR3 contains 16 residues. Germline assignment: CDR1 SGHTA and CDR2 FQGTGA.

The V gene is TRBV5-1, the J gene TRBJ2-7; TRBD1 might be the D (6 bases). The CDR3 sequence is 16 residues long. Germline V gene sequence: CDR1 SGHRS, CDR2 YFSETQ. Deletions cut 0 bases from V and 2 bases from J, with 15 bases between. Here the CDR3 reads CASSLASGGAAYEQYF. In nucleotides, the CDR3 is TGCGCCAGCAGCTTGGCATCTGGGGGCGCCGCCTACGAGCAGTACTTC.

This clone was seen just once. The genes are TRBV6-5 and TRBJ1-6; D remains unclear. V lost 2 bases and J lost 13, with 21 bases in between. The CDR3 runs to 16 residues. Germline V gene lookup returns CDR1 MNHEY and CDR2 SVGAGI. CDR3 sequence reads: CASSYLGRKGFQPLHF. The CDR3 DNA reads as TGTGCCAGCAGTTACCTCGGAAGGAAGGGATTTCAGCCCCTCCACTTT.

This rearrangement joins TRBV15 to TRBJ1-4, with D unclear. V was pared by 0 bases and J by 8 bases, with 10 bases between. CDR3 length equals 14 residues. Germline V CDR1 and CDR2: LNHNV, YYDKDF (reference sequence). CDR3 sequence: CATSRDRAAEKLFF. The CDR3, as DNA: TGTGCCACCAGCAGAGATCGCGCGGCAGAAAAACTGTTTTTT.

The chain combines TRBV25-1 with TRBJ2-2; TRBD1 is a possible D gene (5 bases). The CDR3 consists of 16 residues. Per germline, CDR1 MGHDK and CDR2 SYGVNS. The V and J ends lost 6 bases and 0 bases respectively, with 14 bases between them. As DNA, the CDR3 is TGTGCCAGCAGACCAGCAGGGTCCCCGAACACCGGGGAGCTGTTTTTT. This codes for CASRPAGSPNTGELFF.

The CDR3 is CASSADPGQGTVGELFF. The DNA of the CDR3 is TGTGCCAGCAGCGCGGATCCGGGACAGGGGACGGTCGGGGAGCTGTTTTTT. The chain couples TRBV7-3 to TRBJ2-2; 10 nucleotides line up with TRBD1. The CDR3 covers 17 residues. CDR1 is SGHTA and CDR2 is FQGTGA in the germline V gene. Trimming took 5 bases from V and 7 from J; bases not matched to a gene: 13.